Presented here are 32 T cell receptor beta chains from one specimen sequenced in a study of shared clonotypes between healthy human individuals. Repertoires were generated with immunoSEQ multiplex PCR, while TCRdb's copy carries only in-frame clones and drops some. Of 2,500,000 or so clones in the sample, more than 85% were seen once. Sample: naive CD4+ T cells from PBMCs. The subset was: CD45RA+ positively selected. The source of these receptors is a man between 18 and 29 years old in good health. Some clones in this sample may be carry-over from other donors' samples.

The chain combines TRBV10-1 with TRBJ2-5; D is unclear. This CDR3 spans 12 amino acids. Germline V CDR1 and CDR2: WNHNN, SYGVQD (reference sequence). V lost 0 bases to trimming and J lost 5 bases, with 4 bases between them. The CDR3 nucleotides read TGCGCCAGCAGTGAGTCCTGGGAGACCCAGTACTTC. Protein product: CASSESWETQYF.

This sequence joins TRBV15 and TRBJ2-3; 9 bases match TRBD2. The CDR3 runs to 13 residues. Germline V gene sequence: CDR1 LNHNV, CDR2 YYDKDF (reference sequence). Trimming took 8 bases from V and 6 from J; bases not matched to a gene: 6. CDR3 residues: CATVGGRGDTQYF. DNA of the CDR3: TGTGCCACCGTGGGCGGGAGGGGGGATACGCAGTATTTT.

There are a few counts of this clone. V and J are TRBV28 and TRBJ1-2; 9 bases map to TRBD1. The CDR3 runs to 14 residues. Germline CDR1 is MDHEN and CDR2 is SYDVKM. Trimming cost V 2 bases and J 3 bases; bases outside gene matches: 1. The CDR3 nucleotides are TGTGCCAGCAGTTTAAGGGACAGGGACTATGGCTACACCTTC. Encoded protein: CASSLRDRDYGYTF.

Comment on this clone: This specimen includes other DNA sequences encoding the same CDR3. The chain has TRBV5-1 and TRBJ2-7; 10 nucleotides align to TRBD1. The CDR3 consists of 14 residues. Germline CDR1 reads SGHRS; CDR2 reads YFSETQ. With V trimmed by 3 bases and J by 3 bases, 3 bases remained unmatched. The CDR3: CASSWDRGYYEQYF. CDR3 in DNA: TGCGCCAGCAGCTGGGACAGGGGCTACTACGAGCAGTACTTC.

The V and J genes are TRBV5-4 and TRBJ1-3, with 8 bases fitting TRBD1. Looked up from germline, CDR1 is SGHNT and CDR2 is YYREEE (reference sequence). J was trimmed by 4 bases and V by 4 bases; bases with no gene match: 10. The CDR3 consists of 16 residues. CDR3 protein: CASSIRTGSAGNTIYF. The CDR3 nucleotides read TGTGCCAGCAGCATCCGGACAGGGTCGGCCGGAAACACCATATATTTT.

The rearrangement joins TRBV5-4 to TRBJ1-4; D unclear. CDR3 length equals 13 residues. The germline CDR1 and CDR2 sequences are SGHNT and YYREEE (reference sequence). Trimming cost V 4 bases and J 5 bases, with 9 bases left between them. The CDR3: CASSQPPNEKLFF. CDR3 coding DNA: TGTGCCAGCAGCCAGCCTCCGAATGAAAAACTGTTTTTT.

This rearrangement joins TRBV2 to TRBJ1-1; the D is unclear. This CDR3 has 14 amino acids. Trimming removed 4 bases from V and 1 base from J, with 10 bases in between. Germline V gene data show CDR1 as SNHLY and CDR2 as FYNNEI. CDR3: CASSVQSGNTEAFF. The CDR3 DNA is TGTGCCAGCAGTGTTCAATCGGGGAACACTGAAGCTTTCTTT.

CDR3 bases: TGTGCCAGCAGCTCCGGCCTCGCCTGGTCTAATTCACCCCTCCACTTT. It codes for CASSSGLAWSNSPLHF. The rearrangement joins TRBV5-6 to TRBJ1-6; D is undetermined. The CDR3 extends over 16 amino acids. CDR1 and CDR2 (germline): SGHDT, YYEEEE. The V and J ends lost 3 bases and 6 bases respectively, with 16 bases between them. Full variable domain (missing parts from reference TRBV5-6 and TRBJ1-6): DAGVTQSPTHLIKTRGQQVTLRCSPKSGHDTVSWYQQALGQGPQFIFQYYEEEERQRGNFPDRFSGHQFPNYSSELNVNALLLGDSALYLCASSSGLAWSNSPLHFGNGTRLTVT.

The chain recombines TRBV5-4 with TRBJ2-5; 8 positions agree with TRBD2. The germline CDR1 and CDR2 sequences are SGHNT and YYREEE (reference sequence). V dropped 4 bases and J dropped 5; count of bases not matched to a gene: 7. CDR3 length equals 14 residues. The CDR3 region is CASSPRGGRETQYF. CDR3 sequence (DNA): TGTGCCAGCAGCCCCCGGGGGGGGCGGGAGACCCAGTACTTC.

CDR3 nucleotides: TGTGCCAGCAGGACGAGAGGACAGGGTCTCGCCGAGCAGTACTTC. It yields the protein CASRTRGQGLAEQYF. J is TRBJ2-7 and V is TRBV28; 8 nucleotides match TRBD1. Germline V CDR1 and CDR2: MDHEN, SYDVKM. Trimming took 6 bases from V and 6 from J; bases not matched to a gene: 13. The CDR3 is 15 residues long. Filled out from reference TRBV28 and TRBJ2-7, the complete variable domain reads DVKVTQSSRYLVKRTGEKVFLECVQDMDHENMFWYRQDPGLGLRLIYFSYDVKMKEKGDIPEGYSVSREKKERFSLILESASTNQTSMYLCASRTRGQGLAEQYFGPGTRLTVT.

Turning to this clone: This specimen includes other DNA sequences encoding the same CDR3. This chain connects TRBV7-2 to TRBJ2-5; 9 nucleotides line up with TRBD2. CDR1 and CDR2 from the germline V gene are SGHTA and FQGNSA. CDR3 length: 15 amino acids. V dropped 5 bases and J dropped 1; count of bases not matched to a gene: 5. In nucleotides, the CDR3 is TGTGCCAGCAGCCCCTTAGCGGGAGCCCAAGAGACCCAGTACTTC. Translating gives CASSPLAGAQETQYF.

The V gene is TRBV19, the J gene TRBJ1-5; 8 bases fit TRBD1. CDR3 length equals 13 residues. After removal of 5 bases from V and 10 bases from J, the junction contained 7 bases not matched to a gene. Germline assignment: CDR1 LNHDA and CDR2 SQIVND (reference sequence). CDR3 in DNA: TGTGCCAGTAGTCCCTCAGGGGGCCTTCCCCAGCATTTT. Amino acid sequence: CASSPSGGLPQHF.

This clone was counted between two and nine times. The chain uses TRBV19 and TRBJ2-4, with TRBD1 matching over 9 bases. V gave up 4 bases and J gave up 3 bases; unmatched junction bases: 16. Germline CDR1 reads LNHDA; CDR2 reads SQIVND (reference sequence). This CDR3 is 19 amino acids long. CDR3 sequence (DNA): TGTGCCAGTAGTAGCCGGGACAGGGAAATCTCTTCGCGCAAAAACATTCAGTACTTC. Translation: CASSSRDREISSRKNIQYF.

This chain connects TRBV14 to TRBJ2-7; 12 positions match TRBD2. The CDR3 contains 16 residues. From germline, CDR1 is SGHDN and CDR2 FVKESK. The J segment lost 4 bases and the V segment lost 1 base, leaving 5 bases of the junction unmatched. CDR3 DNA: TGTGCCAGCAGCCAAGGACTAGCGGGAGTTGGTTACGAGCAGTACTTC. Amino acid sequence: CASSQGLAGVGYEQYF.

The chain combines TRBV6-5 with TRBJ1-4; D is perhaps TRBD1 (6 bases). This CDR3 comprises 14 residues. The ends were cut back, 5 bases at V and 7 bases at J, with 14 bases in the middle. CDR1 MNHEY and CDR2 SVGAGI come from the germline V gene. CDR3 DNA sequence: TGTGCCAGCAGTGGGGCGGGGGGCTCTGAAAAACTGTTTTTT. Its translation is CASSGAGGSEKLFF.

About this clone itself: A much larger clone differs by one base, so this may be a read error. V gene TRBV7-2 combines with J gene TRBJ2-5; 9 nucleotides agree with TRBD1. V was clipped by 5 bases and J by 1 base; unmatched bases: 2. This CDR3 has 14 amino acids. Germline V gives CDR1 SGHTA, CDR2 FQGNSA. The DNA for the CDR3 is TGTGCCAGCAGCAGGGGACAGGGCCAAGAGACCCAGTACTTC. Its translation is CASSRGQGQETQYF.

A single count supports this clone. The chain recombines TRBV6-1 with TRBJ1-3; D remains ambiguous. Per the germline V gene, CDR1 is MNHNS and CDR2 is SASEGT. The CDR3 extends over 14 amino acids. V dropped 6 bases and J dropped 2 bases, with 11 bases sitting between them. The CDR3 loop reads CASSLVGTGNTIYF. The CDR3 nucleotides are TGTGCCAGCAGCCTAGTAGGGACTGGAAACACCATATATTTT.

The CDR3 DNA is TGTGCCAGCTCGGTAGGCAGGGCTTTAACCTACGAGCAGTACTTC. It encodes CASSVGRALTYEQYF. This chain connects TRBV7-2 to TRBJ2-7; perhaps TRBD1 as D (5 bases). This CDR3 has 15 residues. Trimming shortened V by 8 bases and J by 2 bases, and 19 bases separated the two germline ends. Per germline, CDR1 SGHTA and CDR2 FQGNSA.

In regard to this clone: The same CDR3 arises from other DNA sequences in this sample as well. CDR3 residues: CASSLAGSYNEQFF. The CDR3 nucleotides read TGTGCCAGCAGCTTAGCTGGGTCCTACAATGAGCAGTTCTTC. The chain is built from TRBV7-2 and TRBJ2-1; D is unclear. Germline CDR1 SGHTA, CDR2 FQGNSA. Trimming took 0 bases from V and 1 from J, leaving 4 bases between them. This CDR3 contains 14 residues.

In its sample, this clone was seen once. V and J are TRBV6-5 and TRBJ2-5, with D unresolved. Germline assignment: CDR1 MNHEY and CDR2 SVGAGI. V shed 4 bases and J shed 6 bases, with 18 bases lying between them. This CDR3 comprises 15 residues. The CDR3 DNA reads TGTGCCAGCAGTTCGCCTGGAGCGCAAGGGAAGACCCAGTACTTC. Its protein product is CASSSPGAQGKTQYF.

Comments on this clone: Distinct nucleotide sequences in the sample also encode this CDR3. The rearrangement uses TRBV5-1 and TRBJ1-4; D uncertain. Trimming removed 4 bases at V and 2 bases at J, with 9 bases between. The CDR3 extends over 14 amino acids. Looked up from germline, CDR1 is SGHRS and CDR2 is YFSETQ. The CDR3 DNA follows: TGCGCCAGCAGCCTTACCGGGACTAATGAAAAACTGTTTTTT. Residues: CASSLTGTNEKLFF.

The gene calls are TRBV6-1 and TRBJ2-5, with D hard to call. CDR1 MNHNS and CDR2 SASEGT come from the germline V gene. V dropped 7 bases and J dropped 5 bases, with 14 bases sitting between them. This CDR3 has 13 amino acids. The chain's CDR3 is CASTAGPRETQYF. The CDR3 DNA follows: TGTGCCAGCACTGCAGGACCCAGGGAGACCCAGTACTTC.

The rearrangement joins TRBV5-4 to TRBJ2-7; 7 nucleotides match TRBD2. CDR1 and CDR2 from the germline V gene are SGHNT and YYREEE (reference sequence). This CDR3 has 15 residues. With V trimmed by 3 bases and J by 4 bases, 10 bases remained unmatched. DNA for the CDR3: TGTGCCAGCAGCTCGCGGGAGACCGGGGGGTACGAGCAGTACTTC. Translation: CASSSRETGGYEQYF.

J is TRBJ2-7 and V is TRBV19; possible D gene TRBD2, 6 bases. V was clipped by 5 bases and J by 4 bases, with 15 bases between them. The CDR3 is made up of 14 amino acids. Germline CDR1 and CDR2: LNHDA and SQIVND (reference sequence). The DNA of the CDR3 is TGTGCCAGTAGTCCTCGGCGGGGAAAGTACGAGCAGTACTTC. This translates into CASSPRRGKYEQYF.

The V call is TRBV11-2, the J call TRBJ1-5; D uncertain. The CDR3 runs 16 residues. The V gene lost 1 base and the J gene lost 7 bases, with 17 bases spanning the gap. Per germline, CDR1 SGHAT and CDR2 FQNNGV. The CDR3, as DNA: TGTGCCAGCAGCTTAGGTGGTCCAGGTGCGGGGCAGCCCCAGCATTTT. This codes for CASSLGGPGAGQPQHF.

CDR3 bases: TGTGCCAGCAGCACAAGGACTAGCGGGAACTCCTACGAGCAGTACTTC. Translation gives CASSTRTSGNSYEQYF. The J gene is TRBJ2-7, the V gene TRBV5-4, with 12 positions matching TRBD2. The CDR3 has 16 residues. After removal of 4 bases from V and 0 bases from J, the junction contained 5 bases not matched to a gene. The germline V gene has CDR1 SGHNT and CDR2 YYREEE (reference sequence).

The rearrangement uses TRBV18 and TRBJ2-7, with TRBD1 matching 7 bases. Germline V gene lookup returns CDR1 KGHSH and CDR2 LQKENI. V lost 6 bases to trimming and J lost 7 bases; unmatched junction nucleotides: 15. The CDR3 consists of 15 residues. For the CDR3, the DNA is TGTGCCAGCTCCCCCCTGGGGCAGGGGGTAGAGGAGCAGTACTTC. Protein sequence: CASSPLGQGVEEQYF.

The sample holds one count of this clone. At the DNA level, this CDR3 is encoded by other sequences in the same sample as well. The chain couples TRBV5-1 to TRBJ1-5; D not certain. CDR1 SGHRS and CDR2 YFSETQ come from the germline V gene. Trimming removed 0 bases at V and 4 bases at J, with 8 bases between. This CDR3 has 14 residues. The CDR3 region is CASSLGQENQPQHF. As DNA, the CDR3 is TGCGCCAGCAGCTTGGGGCAGGAAAATCAGCCCCAGCATTTT.

The rearrangement links TRBV10-3 to TRBJ2-7; the D call may be TRBD1 or TRBD2 (5 bases each). Germline loops: CDR1 ENHRY, CDR2 SYGVKD. The CDR3 loop spans 15 amino acids. Trimming cost V 6 bases and J 1 base, with 16 bases left between them. The CDR3 nucleotides read TGTGCCATCAGCCCGGGACGGGGAGTGTCCTACGAGCAGTACTTC. Translating gives CAISPGRGVSYEQYF.

The CDR3 protein is CAWSAQGLAEEKLFF. Here the CDR3 DNA reads TGTGCCTGGAGTGCCCAGGGTTTGGCGGAGGAAAAACTGTTTTTT. The V call is TRBV30, the J call TRBJ1-4; a weak D match, TRBD1 (5 bases). CDR3 size: 15 residues. The germline V and J ends were trimmed by 1 base and 8 bases, with 17 bases remaining between them. The germline gives CDR1 GTSNPN, CDR2 SVGIG (reference sequence).

The chain links TRBV11-1 to TRBJ2-5; no definite D call. In germline, CDR1 is SGHAT, CDR2 FQDESV (reference sequence). V was shortened by 2 bases and J by 5 bases, with 12 bases between the two germline ends. The CDR3 covers 14 residues. CDR3 bases: TGTGCCAGCAGCTTATTCGGGCGATGGGAGACCCAGTACTTC. Translation gives CASSLFGRWETQYF.

In this sample, this clone turned up once. The V and J genes are TRBV19 and TRBJ1-1, with D possibly TRBD1 on 6 matching bases. Germline CDR1 is LNHDA and CDR2 is SQIVND (reference sequence). The CDR3 is made up of 14 amino acids. Trimming removed 6 bases at V and 4 bases at J, with 15 bases between. The CDR3 reads CASRTGLGGTEAFF. CDR3 sequence (DNA): TGTGCCAGTAGGACAGGTTTGGGGGGCACTGAAGCTTTCTTT.